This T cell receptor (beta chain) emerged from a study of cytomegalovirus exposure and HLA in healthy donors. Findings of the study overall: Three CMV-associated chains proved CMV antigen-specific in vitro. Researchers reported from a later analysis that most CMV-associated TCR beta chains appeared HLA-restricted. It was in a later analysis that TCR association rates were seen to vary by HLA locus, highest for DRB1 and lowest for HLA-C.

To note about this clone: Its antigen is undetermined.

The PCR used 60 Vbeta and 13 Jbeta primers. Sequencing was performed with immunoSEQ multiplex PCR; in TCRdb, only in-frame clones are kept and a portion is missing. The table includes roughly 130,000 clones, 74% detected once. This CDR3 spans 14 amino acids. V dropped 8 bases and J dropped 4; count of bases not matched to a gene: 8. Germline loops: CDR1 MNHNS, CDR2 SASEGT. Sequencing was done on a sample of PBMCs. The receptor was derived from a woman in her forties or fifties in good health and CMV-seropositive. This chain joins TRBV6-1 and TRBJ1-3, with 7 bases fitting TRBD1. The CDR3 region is CASGERGHGNTIYF. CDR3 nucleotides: TGTGCCAGCGGCGAAAGGGGGCACGGAAACACCATATATTTT.